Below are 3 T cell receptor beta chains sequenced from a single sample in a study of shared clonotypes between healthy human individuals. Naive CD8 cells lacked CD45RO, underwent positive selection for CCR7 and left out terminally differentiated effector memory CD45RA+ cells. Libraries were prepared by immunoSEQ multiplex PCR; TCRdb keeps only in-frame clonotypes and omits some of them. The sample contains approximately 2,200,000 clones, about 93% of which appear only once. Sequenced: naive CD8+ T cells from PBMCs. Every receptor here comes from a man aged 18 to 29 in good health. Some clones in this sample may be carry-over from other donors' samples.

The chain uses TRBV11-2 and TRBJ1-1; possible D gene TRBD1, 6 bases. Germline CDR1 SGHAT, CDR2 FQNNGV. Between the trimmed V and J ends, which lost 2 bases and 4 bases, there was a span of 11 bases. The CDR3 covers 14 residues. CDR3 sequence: CASSLTGTGTEAFF. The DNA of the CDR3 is TGTGCCAGCAGCTTAACAGGGACGGGCACTGAAGCTTTCTTT.

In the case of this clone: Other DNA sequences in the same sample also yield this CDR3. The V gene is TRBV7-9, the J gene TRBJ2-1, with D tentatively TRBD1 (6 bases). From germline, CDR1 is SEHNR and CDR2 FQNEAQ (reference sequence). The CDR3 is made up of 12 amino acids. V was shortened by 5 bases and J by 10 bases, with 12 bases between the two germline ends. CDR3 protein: CASSLGAGEQFF. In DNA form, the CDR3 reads TGTGCCAGCAGCCTGGGGGCCGGGGAGCAGTTCTTC.

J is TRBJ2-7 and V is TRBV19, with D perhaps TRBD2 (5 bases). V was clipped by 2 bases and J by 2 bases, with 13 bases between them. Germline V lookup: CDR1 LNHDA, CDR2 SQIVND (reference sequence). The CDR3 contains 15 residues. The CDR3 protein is CASSIRGNPTYEQYF. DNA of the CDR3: TGTGCCAGTAGTATACGGGGTAACCCGACCTACGAGCAGTACTTC.